A selection of T cell receptor beta chains follows, all from one sample in a study of blood T cell repertoires in COVID-19. Measured with immunoSEQ multiplex PCR; TCRdb has only the in-frame clones, and not every one. Of approximately 470,000 clones in the sample, 80% to 90% are singletons; the top ten hold approximately 3.4%. Material: peripheral blood. These receptors originate from a human donor in a cohort sampled during active COVID-19. CDR3s include the opening cysteine and the closing phenylalanine or tryptophan. D genes are given only for firm matches. A clone size is listed for some rows: how often the clone was seen (once, few, many), or a class if it is expanded.

TRBD2 | TRBJ2-5 | - | TRBV9 | CASSVESGRLQETQYF | TGTGCCAGCAGCGTAGAAAGCGGGAGGCTCCAAGAGACCCAGTACTTC
TRBD2 | TRBJ2-5 | - | TRBV5-1 | CASSFGGVGETQYF | TGCGCCAGCAGCTTCGGGGGGGTCGGAGAGACCCAGTACTTC
TRBD1 | TRBJ1-1 | - | TRBV7-2 | CASSLGPTGANTEAFF | TGTGCCAGCAGCTTAGGACCGACAGGGGCGAACACTGAAGCTTTCTTT
TRBD2 | TRBJ2-7 | - | TRBV7-3 | CASSLAGGEQYF | TGTGCCAGCAGCTTAGCGGGAGGCGAGCAGTACTTC
- | TRBJ1-5 | once | TRBV11-2 | CASSLTESNQPQHF | TGTGCCAGCAGCTTAACTGAGAGCAATCAGCCCCAGCATTTT
TRBD2 | TRBJ2-7 | - | TRBV25-1 | CASSVGLEGVYEQYF | TGTGCCAGCAGTGTAGGACTAGAAGGTGTCTACGAGCAGTACTTC
TRBD1 | TRBJ1-2 | - | TRBV5-1 | CASSTDRNGYTF | TGCGCCAGCAGCACGGACAGGAATGGCTACACCTTC
TRBD1 | TRBJ1-6 | - | TRBV10-3 | CAISVGQGNSPLHF | TGTGCCATCAGTGTCGGACAGGGAAATTCACCCCTCCACTTT
- | TRBJ2-7 | - | TRBV20-1 | CSAGASFGKLYEQYF | TGCAGTGCTGGTGCCTCGTTCGGTAAACTCTACGAGCAGTACTTC
- | TRBJ2-1 | - | TRBV15 | CATSPRNLLAHNEQFF | TGTGCCACCAGCCCCCGTAATCTCCTAGCCCACAATGAGCAGTTCTTC
TRBD2 | TRBJ2-3 | few | TRBV7-3 | CASSPQSPGLAGGPSDTQYF | TGTGCCAGCAGCCCACAGTCCCCGGGACTAGCGGGAGGGCCTTCAGATACGCAGTATTTT
- | TRBJ1-2 | - | TRBV4-3 | CASSQDLARPYYGYTF | TGCGCCAGCAGCCAAGATCTGGCCCGCCCTTACTATGGCTACACCTTC
- | TRBJ1-5 | - | TRBV7-2 | CASSLGTQGWSNQPQHF | TGTGCCAGCAGCTTAGGGACGCAGGGCTGGAGCAATCAGCCCCAGCATTTT
- | TRBJ1-2 | - | TRBV30 | CAWSQDLAGEGNYGYTF | TGTGCCTGGAGTCAAGACCTGGCAGGGGAGGGGAACTATGGCTACACCTTC
- | TRBJ2-7 | few | TRBV4-3 | CASSQDVSGNPYEQYF | TGCGCCAGCAGCCAAGATGTGTCGGGGAACCCCTACGAGCAGTACTTC
- | TRBJ2-1 | - | TRBV11-3 | CASSLGSGMNEQFF | TGTGCCAGCAGCTTAGGGTCGGGGATGAATGAGCAGTTCTTC
TRBD1 | TRBJ1-2 | - | TRBV14 | CASSQRTGRGYTF | TGTGCCAGCAGCCAAAGGACAGGGAGAGGCTACACCTTC
- | TRBJ1-4 | - | TRBV11-2 | CASSLGTYEKLFF | TGTGCCAGCAGCTTAGGGACTTATGAAAAACTGTTTTTT
- | TRBJ2-7 | once | TRBV2 | CASSRRGGDEQYF | TGTGCCAGCAGTCGGCGCGGCGGGGACGAGCAGTACTTC
TRBD1 | TRBJ2-3 | once | TRBV27 | CASSPYRGSDTQYF | TGTGCCAGCAGTCCATACAGGGGTTCAGATACGCAGTATTTT
- | TRBJ1-3 | - | TRBV4-3 | CASSQGRLSGNTIYF | TGCGCCAGCAGCCAAGGCAGGCTCTCTGGAAACACCATATATTTT
- | TRBJ2-5 | - | TRBV29-1 | CSAGLGEETQYF | TGCAGCGCCGGACTGGGTGAAGAGACCCAGTACTTC
TRBD2 | TRBJ2-3 | - | TRBV6-4 | CASSVGTSGNLADTQYF | TGTGCCAGCAGTGTCGGGACTAGCGGGAACCTTGCAGATACGCAGTATTTT
TRBD2 | TRBJ2-1 | - | TRBV9 | CASSVEGTSGRYNEQFF | TGTGCCAGCAGCGTAGAGGGGACTAGCGGGAGATACAATGAGCAGTTCTTC
- | TRBJ1-1 | - | TRBV6-5 | CASSYSGGRTEAFF | TGTGCCAGCAGTTACTCCGGGGGACGGACTGAAGCTTTCTTT
- | TRBJ1-2 | - | TRBV29-1 | CSVDDRHYGYTF | TGCAGCGTTGATGACAGGCACTATGGCTACACCTTC
- | TRBJ1-5 | - | TRBV10-3 | CAIGYSESQPQHF | TGTGCCATCGGATACTCGGAGAGTCAGCCCCAGCATTTT
TRBD2 | TRBJ2-2 | - | TRBV7-2 | CASSRLAGDTGELFF | TGTGCCAGCAGTCGACTAGCGGGGGACACCGGGGAGCTGTTTTTT
TRBD2 | TRBJ2-7 | few | TRBV6-5 | CASSQRGLTPYEQYF | TGTGCCAGCAGTCAGAGGGGACTAACCCCCTACGAGCAGTACTTC
TRBD2 | TRBJ2-1 | - | TRBV7-8 | CASSLGSGRAGEQFF | TGTGCCAGCAGCTTAGGTAGCGGGAGGGCCGGGGAGCAGTTCTTC
- | TRBJ2-1 | - | TRBV12-5 | CASGRAPNEQFF | TGTGCTAGTGGCCGAGCACCCAATGAGCAGTTCTTC
- | TRBJ1-5 | - | TRBV27 | CASSFNSNNQPQHF | TGTGCCAGCAGTTTCAACAGTAACAATCAGCCCCAGCATTTT
TRBD1 | TRBJ1-3 | - | TRBV3-1/TRBV3-2 | CASSYGGTASGNTIYF | TGTGCCAGCAGTTATGGCGGGACAGCTTCTGGAAACACCATATATTTT
TRBD1 | TRBJ1-5 | - | TRBV19 | CASSVDVAGGSPQHF | TGTGCCAGTAGTGTAGATGTGGCAGGGGGCTCGCCCCAGCATTTT
- | TRBJ2-5 | - | TRBV14 | CASSQVPGVSRETQYF | TGTGCCAGCAGCCAAGTCCCTGGAGTCTCTAGGGAGACCCAGTACTTC
TRBD1 | TRBJ1-1 | - | TRBV5-4 | CASSLGQGTMNTEAFF | TGTGCCAGCAGCTTAGGACAGGGGACGATGAACACTGAAGCTTTCTTT
TRBD2 | TRBJ2-1 | - | TRBV7-6 | CASSFPGLAGANEQFF | TGTGCCAGCAGCTTCCCCGGACTAGCGGGAGCTAATGAGCAGTTCTTC
- | TRBJ2-3 | - | TRBV20-1 | CSASPWQAGSTDTQYF | TGCAGTGCTAGTCCCTGGCAGGCAGGCTCAACAGATACGCAGTATTTT
TRBD1 | TRBJ1-3 | - | TRBV6-5 | CASEDRGSGNTIYF | TGTGCCAGCGAGGACAGGGGCTCTGGAAACACCATATATTTT
TRBD2 | TRBJ2-1 | few | TRBV6-2/TRBV6-3 | CASSYSLADNSYNEQFF | TGTGCCAGCAGTTACAGTCTAGCGGATAACTCCTACAATGAGCAGTTCTTC
TRBD1 | TRBJ1-2 | once | TRBV19 | CASRPDRGYGYTF | TGTGCCAGTAGGCCCGACAGGGGTTATGGCTACACCTTC
- | TRBJ2-1 | few | TRBV5-1 | CASSSTDNEQFF | TGCGCCAGCAGCTCGACTGACAATGAGCAGTTCTTC
TRBD2 | TRBJ2-1 | - | TRBV10-1 | CASSTSGTSNEQFF | TGCGCCAGCAGTACTAGCGGGACCTCCAATGAGCAGTTCTTC
TRBD1 | TRBJ1-1 | - | TRBV27 | CASRLQGLNTEAFF | TGTGCCAGCAGATTACAGGGGTTGAACACTGAAGCTTTCTTT
TRBD2 | TRBJ2-5 | - | TRBV6-1 | CASSEAGLAGVGETQYF | TGTGCCAGCAGTGAAGCCGGACTAGCGGGAGTAGGAGAGACCCAGTACTTC
- | TRBJ2-7 | - | TRBV7-3 | CASSLMNRDDEQYF | TGTGCCAGCAGCTTAATGAACAGGGATGACGAGCAGTACTTC
- | TRBJ1-6 | - | TRBV30 | CASYRDLSTHSPLHF | TGTGCCTCTTACCGGGACTTATCTACCCATTCACCCCTCCACTTT
TRBD2 | TRBJ2-5 | - | TRBV6-1 | CASSEALAGQETQYF | TGTGCCAGCAGTGAAGCCCTAGCGGGGCAAGAGACCCAGTACTTC
- | TRBJ1-2 | - | TRBV4-2 | CASSQDSGVDYGYTF | TGTGCCAGCAGCCAAGATTCGGGTGTGGACTATGGCTACACCTTC
TRBD2 | TRBJ2-2 | few | TRBV9 | CASSAPGLAGVTGELFF | TGTGCCAGCAGCGCCCCGGGACTAGCGGGAGTAACCGGGGAGCTGTTTTTT
TRBD2 | TRBJ2-5 | - | TRBV9 | CASSVAGLAQETQYF | TGTGCCAGCAGCGTAGCGGGACTAGCACAAGAGACCCAGTACTTC
- | TRBJ1-2 | - | TRBV2 | CASTGDYLTNYGYTF | TGTGCCAGCACCGGTGATTATTTGACTAACTATGGCTACACCTTC
- | TRBJ1-3 | - | TRBV7-2 | CASSLGRGFGTIYF | TGTGCCAGCAGCTTGGGCAGGGGCTTCGGCACCATATATTTT
- | TRBJ1-4 | - | TRBV9 | CASSVGPQDEKLFF | TGTGCCAGCAGCGTAGGACCGCAGGATGAAAAACTGTTTTTT
- | TRBJ1-4 | - | TRBV28 | CASSLPQGMGEKLFF | TGTGCCAGCAGTTTACCCCAGGGGATGGGTGAAAAACTGTTTTTT